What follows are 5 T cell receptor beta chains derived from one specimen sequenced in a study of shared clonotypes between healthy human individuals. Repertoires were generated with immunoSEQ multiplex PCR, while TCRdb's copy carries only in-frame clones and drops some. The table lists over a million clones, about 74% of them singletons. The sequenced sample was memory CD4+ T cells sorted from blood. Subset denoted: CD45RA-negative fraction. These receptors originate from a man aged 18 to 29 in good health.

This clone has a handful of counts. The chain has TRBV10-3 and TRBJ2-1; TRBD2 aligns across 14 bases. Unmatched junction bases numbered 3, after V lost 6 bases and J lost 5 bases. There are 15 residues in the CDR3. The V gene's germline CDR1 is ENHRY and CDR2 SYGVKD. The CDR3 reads CAIRGTSGGNNEQFF. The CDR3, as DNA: TGTGCCATCAGGGGGACTAGCGGGGGTAACAATGAGCAGTTCTTC.

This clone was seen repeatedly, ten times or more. The DNA for the CDR3 is TGTGCCAGCAGCTTGACAGGGAATGAAAAACTGTTTTTT. The encoded protein is CASSLTGNEKLFF. The chain recombines TRBV5-4 with TRBJ1-4; possible D gene TRBD1, 6 bases. Germline V gives CDR1 SGHNT, CDR2 YYREEE (reference sequence). V was pared by 1 base and J by 5 bases, with 6 bases between. CDR3 length equals 13 residues.

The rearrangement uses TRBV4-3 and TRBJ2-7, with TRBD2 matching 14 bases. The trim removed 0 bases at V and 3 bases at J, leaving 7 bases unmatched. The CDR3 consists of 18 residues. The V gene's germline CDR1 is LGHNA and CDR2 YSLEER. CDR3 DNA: TGCGCCAGCAGCCAAGACAGACTAGCGGGAGGGCTTTTCTACGAGCAGTACTTC. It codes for CASSQDRLAGGLFYEQYF.

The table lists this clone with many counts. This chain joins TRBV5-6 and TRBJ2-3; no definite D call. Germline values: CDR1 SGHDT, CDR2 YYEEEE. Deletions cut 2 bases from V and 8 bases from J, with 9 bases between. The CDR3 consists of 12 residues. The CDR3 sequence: CASSFARVTQYF. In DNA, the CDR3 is TGTGCCAGCAGCTTCGCGAGAGTTACGCAGTATTTT.

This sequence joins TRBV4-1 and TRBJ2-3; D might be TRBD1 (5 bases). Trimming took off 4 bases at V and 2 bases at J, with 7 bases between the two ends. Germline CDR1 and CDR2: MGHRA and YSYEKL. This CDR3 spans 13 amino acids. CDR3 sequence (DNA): TGCGCCAGCAGCCGGGGCGACACAGATACGCAGTATTTT. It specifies CASSRGDTDTQYF.